What follows are 7 T cell receptor beta chains derived from one specimen sequenced in a study of shared clonotypes between healthy human individuals. The repertoire was sequenced with immunoSEQ multiplex PCR; TCRdb's copy has only in-frame clones and lacks some. The data hold around 700,000 clones, with 72% observed a single time. Specimen: memory CD4+ T cells sorted from blood. As for subset: CD45RA-negative fraction. Receptors originate from a woman under 40 in good health.

This clone was seen at least ten times. V and J are TRBV9 and TRBJ1-1; D may be TRBD1 (6 bases). CDR3 length: 16 amino acids. V dropped 0 bases and J dropped 5 bases, with 17 bases sitting between them. The germline gives CDR1 SGDLS, CDR2 YYNGEE. CDR3 sequence reads: CASSVVQGGRGTEAFF. DNA for the CDR3: TGTGCCAGCAGCGTAGTCCAAGGGGGAAGAGGGACTGAAGCTTTCTTT. The variable domain in full, with the rest retrieved from reference TRBV9 and TRBJ1-1, is DSGVTQTPKHLITATGQRVTLRCSPRSGDLSVYWYQQSLDQGLQFLIQYYNGEERAKGNILERFSAQQFPDLHSELNLSSLELGDSALYFCASSVVQGGRGTEAFFGQGTRLTVV.

This clone was observed a handful of times. The CDR3 here is CASSLASGSAEQYF. CDR3 bases: TGTGCCAGCAGCTTAGCTTCGGGATCGGCCGAGCAGTACTTC. The chain is built from TRBV7-6 and TRBJ2-7; D might be TRBD2 (5 bases). Trimming stripped 0 bases from V and 6 bases from J, with 12 bases between. There are 14 residues in the CDR3. Germline V gene data show CDR1 as SGHVS and CDR2 as FNYEAQ.

The chain uses TRBV7-6 and TRBJ1-2, with D possibly TRBD1 on 5 matching bases. The CDR3 is made up of 15 amino acids. CDR1 is SGHVS, CDR2 FNYEAQ, per germline. Trimming stripped 6 bases from V and 5 bases from J, with 19 bases between. In nucleotides, the CDR3 is TGTGCCAGCAGTTCCTTGGGGGTTCTTGGGTATGGCTACACCTTC. Its translation: CASSSLGVLGYGYTF.

The rearrangement joins TRBV6-6 to TRBJ2-1; D might be TRBD1 or TRBD2, each matching 6 bases. Germline CDR1 and CDR2: MNHNY and SVGAGI (reference sequence). V dropped 1 base and J dropped 15 bases, with 13 bases sitting between them. This CDR3 has 12 residues. As DNA, the CDR3 is TGTGCCAGCAGTTACTTGGGGGCCGGGGGGTTCTTC. This sequence encodes CASSYLGAGGFF.

This clone has a handful of counts. The genes are TRBV10-3 and TRBJ2-5; either TRBD1 or TRBD2 may supply D (5 bases each). Per the germline V gene, CDR1 is ENHRY and CDR2 is SYGVKD. The CDR3 contains 16 residues. Trimming shortened V by 3 bases and J by 4 bases, and 18 bases separated the two germline ends. CDR3 region: CAISDPGTAGRETQYF. As DNA, the CDR3 is TGTGCCATCAGTGACCCCGGGACGGCAGGGAGAGAGACCCAGTACTTC.

This clone was seen just once. This chain connects TRBV10-3 to TRBJ2-2; the match to TRBD2 covers 9 bases. CDR3 size: 14 residues. V lost 10 bases and J lost 7; bases outside the gene matches: 10. CDR1 is ENHRY, CDR2 SYGVKD, per germline. In nucleotides, the CDR3 is TGTGCCACCCAGAGCGGGAGGTATGGCGGGGAGCTGTTTTTT. Translation: CATQSGRYGGELFF.

The rearrangement links TRBV27 to TRBJ2-1, with TRBD2 identical over 7 bases. V lost 3 bases and J lost 9; bases outside the gene matches: 5. Germline V gives CDR1 MNHEY, CDR2 SMNVEV (reference sequence). The CDR3 is made up of 13 amino acids. The chain's CDR3 is CASSFGRSGEQFF. CDR3 DNA: TGTGCCAGCAGTTTCGGGAGGTCGGGTGAGCAGTTCTTC.